This T cell receptor beta chain was sequenced for a study of blood T cell repertoires in COVID-19. The overall study: Samples of COVID-19 (acute and convalescent) were obtained from the United States, Italy and Spain. The cDNA or gDNA used as material had been derived from T cells, B-cell-depleted T cells, or PBMCs.

Followed longitudinally, the Seattle patients had been enrolled during active infection. A note on this clone: Other DNA variants within this sample encode the same CDR3.

Trimming took off 0 bases at V and 1 base at J, with 8 bases between the two ends. The CDR3 consists of 14 residues. Germline CDR1 and CDR2: SGHRS and YFSETQ. Per the study methods: Nucleated cell number was recorded as an estimate derived from reference gene primer amplification. Assay used: immunoSEQ multiplex PCR; TCRdb lists only in-frame clones, some missing. V, J and clone size derive from that table, while D and trimming were established from the DNA sequence. This sample has 500,000 to 600,000 clones; 70% to 90% occur once, and the top ten carry about 8.2%. The receptor was isolated from a woman between 50 and 59 years old with COVID-19, enrolled during active disease. The rearrangement joins TRBV5-1 to TRBJ2-7, with D perhaps matching TRBD2 (6 bases). The sample consisted of peripheral blood. In DNA, the CDR3 is TGCGCCAGCAGCTTGGTTGGGGGGTCCTACGAGCAGTACTTC. It translates to CASSLVGGSYEQYF.